The 28 T cell receptor beta chains reported below all come from one sample, sequenced in a study of cytomegalovirus exposure and HLA in healthy donors. PCR amplification relied on 60 Vbeta primers (plus 13 Jbeta primers). The assay was immunoSEQ multiplex PCR, and TCRdb's table has in-frame clones only and misses some. The repertoire has roughly 220,000 clones, around 86% of them found once; the top ten carry 2.5% to 3.5%. The sequencing sample was made of PBMCs. These receptors were obtained from a woman aged 40-49 years in good health and CMV-seronegative.

To note about this clone: Likely a read error: the CDR3 ends without its conserved phenylalanine or tryptophan. The chain's CDR3 is CASSPTRQGAMSEQYL. For the CDR3, the DNA is TGTGCCAGCTCACCAACAAGACAGGGGGCGATGAGCGAGCAGTACCTC. The rearrangement joins TRBV18 to TRBJ2-7, with 10 bases matching TRBD1. This CDR3 has 16 amino acids. The germline CDR1 and CDR2 sequences are KGHSH and LQKENI. The ends lost 2 bases at V and 6 bases at J; junction bases unmatched: 10.

This chain joins TRBV6-1 and TRBJ2-7, with TRBD2 as a possible D gene (6 bases). The CDR3 sequence is 15 residues long. Germline CDR1 is MNHNS and CDR2 is SASEGT. V lost 1 base and J lost 3, with 13 bases in between. The CDR3 coding sequence is TGTGCCAGCAGTGAAGGGGTGGAGGGTAACTACGAGCAGTACTTC. As protein: CASSEGVEGNYEQYF.

The chain has TRBV5-1 and TRBJ2-1, with TRBD1 identical over 12 bases. Germline CDR1 reads SGHRS; CDR2 reads YFSETQ. With V trimmed by 5 bases and J by 6 bases, 6 bases remained unmatched. The CDR3 consists of 15 residues. The chain's CDR3 is CASRSGQGASNEQFF. CDR3 nucleotides: TGCGCCAGCAGATCGGGACAGGGGGCCTCCAATGAGCAGTTCTTC.

V and J are TRBV6-5 and TRBJ2-1; 10 bases fit TRBD2. Trimming removed 2 bases from V and 8 bases from J; junction bases left unmatched: 9. The CDR3 has 16 amino acids. Per germline, CDR1 MNHEY and CDR2 SVGAGI. The DNA for the CDR3 is TGTGCCAGCAGTTACCAAAGCGGGAGGGCCATGTATGAGCAGTTCTTC. It codes for CASSYQSGRAMYEQFF.

V is TRBV6-5 and J is TRBJ2-7; 10 nucleotides line up with TRBD2. The germline CDR1 and CDR2 sequences are MNHEY and SVGAGI. CDR3 length: 15 amino acids. With V trimmed by 6 bases and J by 3 bases, 8 bases remained unmatched. The CDR3 protein is CASSPGASGSYEQYF. The CDR3 DNA is TGTGCCAGCAGCCCCGGCGCTAGCGGGAGCTACGAGCAGTACTTC.

The V call is TRBV7-2, the J call TRBJ2-3, with 12 bases fitting TRBD2. CDR3 length equals 15 residues. Unmatched junction bases numbered 8, after V lost 10 bases and J lost 3 bases. CDR1 and CDR2 from the germline V gene are SGHTA and FQGNSA. CDR3 region: CATRTSGTVTDTQYF. Written as DNA, the CDR3 is TGTGCCACCCGGACTAGCGGGACCGTAACAGATACGCAGTATTTT.

The V call is TRBV5-1, the J call TRBJ1-2; D gene ambiguous. CDR3 length equals 13 residues. V gave up 2 bases and J gave up 0 bases, with 5 bases separating them. Germline CDR1 SGHRS, CDR2 YFSETQ. The CDR3 region is CASSFVTNYGYTF. The CDR3 DNA reads as TGCGCCAGCAGCTTTGTCACTAACTATGGCTACACCTTC.

The chain uses TRBV29-1 and TRBJ2-1, with a tentative D call TRBD2 (7 bases). Germline CDR1 is SQVTM and CDR2 is ANQGSEA. The CDR3 sequence is 13 residues long. V was cut by 7 bases and J by 3 bases, with 13 bases left in between. The CDR3 sequence is CSGLGGGYNEQFF. The DNA of the CDR3 is TGCAGCGGCCTAGGGGGGGGCTACAATGAGCAGTTCTTC.

The chain recombines TRBV5-6 with TRBJ1-1, with a tentative D call TRBD1 (6 bases). Germline CDR1 reads SGHDT; CDR2 reads YYEEEE. CDR3 length equals 14 residues. The V end was cut by 4 bases, the J end by 10 bases, with 20 bases between. The CDR3 loop reads CASSPGGGGRGAFF. As DNA, the CDR3 is TGTGCCAGCAGCCCGGGAGGAGGGGGACGGGGAGCTTTCTTT. The entire variable domain, with the rest obtained from reference TRBV5-6 and TRBJ1-1, is as follows: DAGVTQSPTHLIKTRGQQVTLRCSPKSGHDTVSWYQQALGQGPQFIFQYYEEEERQRGNFPDRFSGHQFPNYSSELNVNALLLGDSALYLCASSPGGGGRGAFFGQGTRLTVV.

The chain joins TRBV6-7 to TRBJ2-7; a weak D match, TRBD1 (5 bases). TRBV6-7 is an ORF, and what it does is uncertain. The CDR3 extends over 13 amino acids. V lost 4 bases, J lost 0 bases, and 7 bases lay in between. The CDR3 DNA is TGTGCCAGCAGTTTGGACAACTCCTACGAGCAGTACTTC. Its translation is CASSLDNSYEQYF.

This chain joins TRBV30 and TRBJ2-3; TRBD2 matches at 11 bases. The CDR3 loop spans 15 amino acids. V dropped 2 bases and J dropped 4; count of bases not matched to a gene: 5. Germline lookup yields CDR1 GTSNPN and CDR2 SVGIG (reference sequence). The CDR3 here is CAWSLGSGRADTQYF. DNA of the CDR3: TGTGCCTGGAGTTTGGGTAGCGGGAGGGCAGATACGCAGTATTTT.

DNA for the CDR3: TGTGCCATCAGTGGGGGCGCTGGGAACACCGGGGAGCTGTTTTTT. Encoded protein: CAISGGAGNTGELFF. The J gene is TRBJ2-2, the V gene TRBV10-3, with a tentative D call TRBD1 (5 bases). Trimming left V 4 bases short and J 1 base short, with 10 bases between. The CDR3 contains 15 residues. CDR1 is ENHRY, CDR2 SYGVKD, per germline.

V and J are TRBV2 and TRBJ2-3; D might be TRBD2 (6 bases). Per the germline V gene, CDR1 is SNHLY and CDR2 is FYNNEI. The CDR3 loop spans 15 amino acids. With 4 bases removed from V and 2 bases from J, the gap between germline ends came to 13 bases. The CDR3 is CASSVRDSYTDTQYF. The CDR3 DNA reads as TGTGCCAGCAGTGTACGGGACTCGTACACAGATACGCAGTATTTT.

The chain's CDR3 is CATSRVGRGGHNEQFF. CDR3 sequence (DNA): TGTGCCACCAGCAGGGTGGGACGGGGAGGGCACAATGAGCAGTTCTTC. J is TRBJ2-1 and V is TRBV15; TRBD2 agrees at 7 bases. The J segment lost 5 bases and the V segment lost 3 bases, leaving 10 bases of the junction unmatched. In germline, CDR1 is LNHNV, CDR2 YYDKDF (reference sequence). The CDR3 totals 16 residues.

The V call is TRBV5-1, the J call TRBJ2-1, with 12 bases that match TRBD2. V lost 3 bases to trimming and J lost 4 bases; unmatched junction nucleotides: 11. CDR3 length: 18 residues. Germline CDR1 reads SGHRS; CDR2 reads YFSETQ. CDR3 loop: CASSYYTTTSGSYNEQFF. CDR3 sequence (DNA): TGCGCCAGCAGCTACTACACCACGACTAGCGGGAGTTACAATGAGCAGTTCTTC.

The V gene is TRBV5-1, the J gene TRBJ2-7; possibly TRBD2 for D (6 bases). This CDR3 spans 15 amino acids. Germline V gene data show CDR1 as SGHRS and CDR2 as YFSETQ. V was cut by 0 bases and J by 5 bases, with 15 bases left in between. CDR3 nucleotide sequence: TGCGCCAGCAGCTTGGTACTCGGGGGTCGCGACGAGCAGTACTTC. Translating it yields CASSLVLGGRDEQYF. Complete variable domain (other parts from reference TRBV5-1 and TRBJ2-7): KAGVTQTPRYLIKTRGQQVTLSCSPISGHRSVSWYQQTPGQGLQFLFEYFSETQRNKGNFPGRFSGRQFSNSRSEMNVSTLELGDSALYLCASSLVLGGRDEQYFGPGTRLTVT.

This clone appeared a single time. The gene calls are TRBV2 and TRBJ2-1; D possibly corresponds to TRBD1 (5 bases). V was clipped by 4 bases and J by 2 bases, with 9 bases between them. This CDR3 comprises 14 residues. The germline CDR1 and CDR2 sequences are SNHLY and FYNNEI. The CDR3 region is CASSGQGPYNEQFF. As DNA, the CDR3 is TGTGCCAGCAGTGGGCAGGGTCCCTACAATGAGCAGTTCTTC.

The chain links TRBV27 to TRBJ2-7; possibly TRBD1 for D (5 bases). Trimming pared 3 bases from V and 6 bases from J, leaving 21 bases between. The CDR3 is 16 residues long. Germline assignment: CDR1 MNHEY and CDR2 SMNVEV (reference sequence). The CDR3 DNA reads TGTGCCAGCAGTTTGTTCACAAGGGGCCGAGATAGCGAGCAGTACTTC. Its protein product is CASSLFTRGRDSEQYF.

V is TRBV10-3 and J is TRBJ2-7; 12 nucleotides match TRBD2. Germline-derived CDR1 and CDR2 are ENHRY and SYGVKD. V trimming: 6 bases; J trimming: 4 bases; junction bases outside the gene matches: 7. The CDR3 runs to 15 residues. CDR3 sequence (DNA): TGTGCCATCAGCGAGCGGACTAGCGGGACTTACGAGCAGTACTTC. Protein: CAISERTSGTYEQYF.

This clone was recorded a few times. This chain connects TRBV7-9 to TRBJ2-1, with D perhaps TRBD1 (5 bases). The CDR3 covers 11 residues. Looked up from germline, CDR1 is SEHNR and CDR2 is FQNEAQ (reference sequence). V was cut by 5 bases and J by 11 bases, with 10 bases left in between. Here the CDR3 reads CASSDPGQQFF. In DNA form, the CDR3 reads TGTGCCAGCAGCGATCCAGGGCAGCAGTTCTTC.

V and J are TRBV19 and TRBJ1-1; D not resolved. CDR3 length equals 13 residues. The germline CDR1 and CDR2 sequences are LNHDA and SQIVND (reference sequence). Trimming took off 3 bases at V and 5 bases at J, with 10 bases between the two ends. The DNA for the CDR3 is TGTGCCAGTAGTATGCTCTGGGAGACTGAAGCTTTCTTT. Its protein is CASSMLWETEAFF.

The rearrangement joins TRBV5-1 to TRBJ1-1; D remains unclear. Trimming cost V 0 bases and J 1 base, with 10 bases left between them. This CDR3 is built from 15 residues. From germline, CDR1 is SGHRS and CDR2 YFSETQ. CDR3 residues: CASSLVGRGNTEAFF. The CDR3, as DNA: TGCGCCAGCAGCTTGGTTGGCAGAGGGAACACTGAAGCTTTCTTT.

Comment on this clone: Compared with germline, one end of the junction differs, possibly owing to a read error. This chain uses TRBV7-9 with TRBJ2-7; D is possibly TRBD1 (5 bases). Germline CDR1 reads SEHNR; CDR2 reads FQNEAQ (reference sequence). The CDR3 runs 13 residues. The DNA of the CDR3 is TGTTCCAGCAGCCTGGACACGAACTACGAGCAGTACTTC. It translates to CSSSLDTNYEQYF.

V is TRBV19 and J is TRBJ2-3; D perhaps matches TRBD2 (5 bases). Germline V CDR1 and CDR2: LNHDA, SQIVND (reference sequence). This CDR3 spans 15 amino acids. Trimming removed 1 base at V and 7 bases at J, with 15 bases between. In DNA form, the CDR3 reads TGTGCCAGTAGTATAGCGGGGAGAAAGGGTAATACGCAGTATTTT. Its translation: CASSIAGRKGNTQYF.

V and J are TRBV29-1 and TRBJ1-1; D gene unclear. CDR3 length: 13 amino acids. Trimming stripped 7 bases from V and 6 bases from J, with 18 bases between. Germline CDR1 and CDR2: SQVTM and ANQGSEA. This chain's CDR3 is CSAADGKTPEAFF. CDR3 coding DNA: TGCAGCGCCGCGGACGGGAAAACCCCTGAAGCTTTCTTT.

CDR3 in amino acids: CASSPRYSQETQYF. CDR3 nucleotide sequence: TGTGCCAGCTCACCCCGATACAGTCAAGAGACCCAGTACTTC. This chain uses TRBV18 with TRBJ2-5; D remains unclear. Between the trimmed V and J ends, which lost 3 bases and 2 bases, there was a span of 10 bases. The CDR3 runs to 14 residues. Germline CDR1 reads KGHSH; CDR2 reads LQKENI. Looking up the rest from reference TRBV18 and TRBJ2-5 gives the full variable domain: NAGVMQNPRHLVRRRGQEARLRCSPMKGHSHVYWYRQLPEEGLKFMVYLQKENIIDESGMPKERFSAEFPKEGPSILRIQQVVRGDSAAYFCASSPRYSQETQYFGPGTRLLVL.

The V gene is TRBV5-1, the J gene TRBJ1-2; 8 bases agree with TRBD1. The V and J ends lost 4 bases and 7 bases, in that order; junction bases with no gene match: 9. CDR3 length: 14 amino acids. Germline V gives CDR1 SGHRS, CDR2 YFSETQ. The CDR3 DNA reads TGCGCCAGCAGCCGAAACCAGGGGGCGACTGGCTACACCTTC. As protein: CASSRNQGATGYTF.

The chain couples TRBV25-1 to TRBJ1-1; D is ambiguous. This CDR3 is built from 15 residues. The germline V gene encodes CDR1 MGHDK and CDR2 SYGVNS. V dropped 4 bases and J dropped 0 bases, with 12 bases sitting between them. The CDR3: CASSGQVPVNTEAFF. DNA for the CDR3: TGTGCCAGCAGTGGGCAGGTTCCCGTGAACACTGAAGCTTTCTTT. Variable domain in full (rest from reference TRBV25-1 and TRBJ1-1): EADIYQTPRYLVIGTGKKITLECSQTMGHDKMYWYQQDPGMELHLIHYSYGVNSTEKGDLSSESTVSRIRTEHFPLTLESARPSHTSQYLCASSGQVPVNTEAFFGQGTRLTVV.